This T cell receptor (beta chain) was recorded in a study of blood T cell repertoires in COVID-19. This CDR3 has 13 amino acids. V lost 4 bases and J 7 bases, leaving 9 bases between the germline ends. From germline, CDR1 is KGHDR and CDR2 SFDVKD. TCRdb's copy holds only in-frame clones and misses some; the assay was immunoSEQ multiplex PCR. The sample consists of 65,000 to 90,000 clones, roughly 82% of them appearing once. Material: peripheral blood. The V call is TRBV24-1, the J call TRBJ1-4; D not certain. The TCR was taken from a man in his sixties with acute or convalescent COVID-19. The CDR3 sequence: CATSEGSGEKLFF. In DNA form, the CDR3 reads TGTGCCACCAGTGAGGGCAGCGGTGAAAAACTGTTTTTT.